This T cell receptor (beta chain) was recorded in a study of early T cells in non-severe SARS-CoV-2 infection. The CDR3 is 14 residues long. Germline lookup yields CDR1 SGHTA and CDR2 FQGNSA. The V gene end was trimmed by 5 bases and the J gene end by 9 bases; junction bases not matched to a gene: 13. In its sample, this clonotype was seen many times. MiXCR was run by TCRdb on the 5' RACE reads, yielding one entry per CDR3 protein. The table has about 60,000 distinct CDR3 sequences, 4.5% to 7% seen once; the top ten hold 6.8%. This sequence joins TRBV7-2 and TRBJ2-7; 7 bases line up with TRBD1. This clonotype was sampled from an adult who was a healthcare worker with PCR-confirmed SARS-CoV-2 infection or an uninfected control (not recorded which). The sequenced sample consisted of whole blood. The CDR3 nucleotides read TGTGCCAGCAGCGAGCCGGGACAGCTAGAGGGGCAGTACTTC. Amino acid sequence: CASSEPGQLEGQYF. Together with reference TRBV7-2 and TRBJ2-7, the CDR3 gives the full variable domain: GAGVSQSPSNKVTEKGKDVELRCDPISGHTALYWYRQSLGQGLEFLIYFQGNSAPDKSGLPSDRFSAERTGGSVSTLTIQRTQQEDSAVYLCASSEPGQLEGQYFGPGTRLTVT.